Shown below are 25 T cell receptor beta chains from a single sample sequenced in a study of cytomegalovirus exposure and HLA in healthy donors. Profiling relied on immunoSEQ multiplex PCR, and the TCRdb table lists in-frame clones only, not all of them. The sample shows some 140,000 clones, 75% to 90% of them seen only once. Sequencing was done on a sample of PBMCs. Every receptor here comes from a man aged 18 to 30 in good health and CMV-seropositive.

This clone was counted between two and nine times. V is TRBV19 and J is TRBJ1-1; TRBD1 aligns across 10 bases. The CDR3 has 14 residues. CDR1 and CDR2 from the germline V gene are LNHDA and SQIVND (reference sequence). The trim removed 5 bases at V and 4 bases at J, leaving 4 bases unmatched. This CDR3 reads CASSLRQGATEAFF. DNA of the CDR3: TGTGCCAGTAGTCTACGACAGGGGGCCACTGAAGCTTTCTTT.

Here the CDR3 DNA reads TGTGCCAGCAGTCCCGGCGGGAGGGTCTACAATGAGCAGTTCTTC. Translating gives CASSPGGRVYNEQFF. The V gene is TRBV5-8, the J gene TRBJ2-1, with TRBD2 matching 9 bases. CDR1 and CDR2 from the germline V gene are SGHTS and YDEGEE. The length of the CDR3 is 15 residues. V lost 5 bases to trimming and J lost 3 bases; unmatched junction nucleotides: 6.

For the CDR3, the DNA is TGTGCCAGCAGCTCCGACAGGGAGCCCTATGGCTACACCTTC. Encoded protein: CASSSDREPYGYTF. The chain has TRBV7-2 and TRBJ1-2; 7 bases map to TRBD1. The V gene's germline CDR1 is SGHTA and CDR2 FQGNSA. The length of the CDR3 is 14 residues. Unmatched junction bases numbered 6, after V lost 4 bases and J lost 4 bases. The full variable domain, its missing parts supplied by reference TRBV7-2 and TRBJ1-2, is GAGVSQSPSNKVTEKGKDVELRCDPISGHTALYWYRQSLGQGLEFLIYFQGNSAPDKSGLPSDRFSAERTGGSVSTLTIQRTQQEDSAVYLCASSSDREPYGYTFGSGTRLTVV.

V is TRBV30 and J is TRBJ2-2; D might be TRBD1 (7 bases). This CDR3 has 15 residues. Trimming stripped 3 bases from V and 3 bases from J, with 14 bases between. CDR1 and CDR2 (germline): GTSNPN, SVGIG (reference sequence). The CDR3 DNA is TGTGCCTGGAGGGGGGGACAGAGGGACACCGGGGAGCTGTTTTTT. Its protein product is CAWRGGQRDTGELFF.

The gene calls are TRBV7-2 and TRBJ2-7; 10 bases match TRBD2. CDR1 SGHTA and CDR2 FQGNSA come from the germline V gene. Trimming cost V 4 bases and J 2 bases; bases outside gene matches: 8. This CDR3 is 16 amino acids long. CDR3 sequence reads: CASSSASGGAPYEQYF. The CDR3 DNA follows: TGTGCCAGCAGCTCCGCAAGCGGGGGGGCCCCCTACGAGCAGTACTTC.

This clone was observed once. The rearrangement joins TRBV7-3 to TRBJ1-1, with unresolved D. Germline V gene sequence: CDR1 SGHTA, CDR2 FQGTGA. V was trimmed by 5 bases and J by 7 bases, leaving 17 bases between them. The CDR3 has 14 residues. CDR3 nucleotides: TGTGCCAGCAGCCATAATATGGCGGCAGATGAAGCTTTCTTT. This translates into CASSHNMAADEAFF.

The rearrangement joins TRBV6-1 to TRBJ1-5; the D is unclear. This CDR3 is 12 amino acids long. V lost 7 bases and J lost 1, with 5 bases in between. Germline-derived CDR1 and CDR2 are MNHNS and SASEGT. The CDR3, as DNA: TGTGCCAGCATGGAGAGCAATCAGCCCCAGCATTTT. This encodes CASMESNQPQHF.

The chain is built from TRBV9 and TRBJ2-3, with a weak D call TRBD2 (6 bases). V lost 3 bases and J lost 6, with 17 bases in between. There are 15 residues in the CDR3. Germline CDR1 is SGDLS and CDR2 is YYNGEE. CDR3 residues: CASSDPSRGMDTQYF. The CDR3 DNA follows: TGTGCCAGCAGCGACCCCTCCCGGGGGATGGATACGCAGTATTTT.

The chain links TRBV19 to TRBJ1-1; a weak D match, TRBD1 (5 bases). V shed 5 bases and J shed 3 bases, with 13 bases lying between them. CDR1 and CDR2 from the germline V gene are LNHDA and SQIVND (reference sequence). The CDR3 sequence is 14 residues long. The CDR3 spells CASSLRQQDTEAFF. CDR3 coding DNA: TGTGCCAGTAGTCTCCGACAGCAAGACACTGAAGCTTTCTTT.

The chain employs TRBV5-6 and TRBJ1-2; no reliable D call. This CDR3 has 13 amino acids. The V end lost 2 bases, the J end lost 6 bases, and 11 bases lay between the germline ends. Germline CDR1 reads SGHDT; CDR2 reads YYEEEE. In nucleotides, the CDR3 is TGTGCCAGCAGCTTCGACAAGGAAGATGGCTACACCTTC. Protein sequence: CASSFDKEDGYTF.

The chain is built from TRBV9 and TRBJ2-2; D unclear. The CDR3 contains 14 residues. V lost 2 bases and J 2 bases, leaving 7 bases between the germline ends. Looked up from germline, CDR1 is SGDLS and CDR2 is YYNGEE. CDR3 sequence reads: CASSVRFNTGELFF. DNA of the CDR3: TGTGCCAGCAGCGTGAGGTTTAACACCGGGGAGCTGTTTTTT.

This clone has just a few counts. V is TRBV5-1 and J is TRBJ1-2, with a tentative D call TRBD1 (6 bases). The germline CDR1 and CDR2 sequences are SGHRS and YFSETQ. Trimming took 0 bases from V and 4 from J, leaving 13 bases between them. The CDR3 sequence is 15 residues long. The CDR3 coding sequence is TGCGCCAGCAGCTTGGAGCGGGGGCAGAGCTATGGCTACACCTTC. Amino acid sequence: CASSLERGQSYGYTF.

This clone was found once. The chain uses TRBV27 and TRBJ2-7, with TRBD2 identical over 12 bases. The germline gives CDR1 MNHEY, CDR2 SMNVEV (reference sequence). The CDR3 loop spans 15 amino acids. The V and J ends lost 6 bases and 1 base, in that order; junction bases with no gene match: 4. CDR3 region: CASSRTSGASYEQYF. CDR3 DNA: TGTGCCAGCAGCCGGACTAGCGGGGCATCCTACGAGCAGTACTTC.

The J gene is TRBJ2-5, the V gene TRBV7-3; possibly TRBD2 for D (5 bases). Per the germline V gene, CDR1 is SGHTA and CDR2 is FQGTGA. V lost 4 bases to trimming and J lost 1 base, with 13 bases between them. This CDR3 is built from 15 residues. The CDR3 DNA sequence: TGTGCCAGCAGCTCCGGGAAACACCGCCAAGAGACCCAGTACTTC. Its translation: CASSSGKHRQETQYF.

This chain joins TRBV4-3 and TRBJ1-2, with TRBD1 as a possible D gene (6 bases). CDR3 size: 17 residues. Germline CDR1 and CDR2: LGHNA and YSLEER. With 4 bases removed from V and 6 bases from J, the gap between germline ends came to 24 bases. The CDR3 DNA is TGCGCCAGCAGCCGACCGGGGCCTGCGGGGGCGCTTAATGGCTACACCTTC. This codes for CASSRPGPAGALNGYTF.

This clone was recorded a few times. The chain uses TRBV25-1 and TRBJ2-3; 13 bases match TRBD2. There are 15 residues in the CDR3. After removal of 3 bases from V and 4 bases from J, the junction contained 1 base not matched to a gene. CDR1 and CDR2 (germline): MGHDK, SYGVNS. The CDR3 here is CASSDTSGRADTQYF. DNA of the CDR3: TGTGCCAGCAGTGATACTAGCGGGAGGGCAGATACGCAGTATTTT.

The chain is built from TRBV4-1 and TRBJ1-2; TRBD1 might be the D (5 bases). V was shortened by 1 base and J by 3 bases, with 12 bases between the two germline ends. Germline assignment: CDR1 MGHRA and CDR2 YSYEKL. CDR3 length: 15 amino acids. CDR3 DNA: TGCGCCAGCAGCCAAGGAAGGTCAGGGTACTATGGCTACACCTTC. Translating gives CASSQGRSGYYGYTF.

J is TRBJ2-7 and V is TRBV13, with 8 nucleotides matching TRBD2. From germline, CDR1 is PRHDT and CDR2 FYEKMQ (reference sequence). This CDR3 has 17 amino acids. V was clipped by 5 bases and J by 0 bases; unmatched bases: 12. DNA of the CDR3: TGTGCCAGCAGCCAGGCCCTTGCGGGGGGCCTCTCCTACGAGCAGTACTTC. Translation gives CASSQALAGGLSYEQYF.

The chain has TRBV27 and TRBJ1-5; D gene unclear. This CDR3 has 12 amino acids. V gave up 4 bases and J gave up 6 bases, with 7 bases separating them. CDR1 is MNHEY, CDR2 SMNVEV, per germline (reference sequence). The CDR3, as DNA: TGTGCCAGCAGTTCCCCCGGTCAGCCCCAGCATTTT. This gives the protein CASSSPGQPQHF.

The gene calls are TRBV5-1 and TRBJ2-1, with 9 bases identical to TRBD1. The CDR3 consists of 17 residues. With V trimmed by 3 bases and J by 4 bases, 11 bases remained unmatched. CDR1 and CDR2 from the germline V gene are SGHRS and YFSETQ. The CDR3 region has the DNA TGCGCCAGCAGCTCCATAGTGGACAGGGGATGGTACAATGAGCAGTTCTTC. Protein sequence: CASSSIVDRGWYNEQFF.

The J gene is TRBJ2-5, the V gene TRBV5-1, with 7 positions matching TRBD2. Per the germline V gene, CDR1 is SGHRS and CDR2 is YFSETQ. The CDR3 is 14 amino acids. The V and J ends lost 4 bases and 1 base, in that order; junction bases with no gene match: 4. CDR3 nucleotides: TGCGCCAGCAGCACCCGGGGGGTCCAAGAGACCCAGTACTTC. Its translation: CASSTRGVQETQYF.

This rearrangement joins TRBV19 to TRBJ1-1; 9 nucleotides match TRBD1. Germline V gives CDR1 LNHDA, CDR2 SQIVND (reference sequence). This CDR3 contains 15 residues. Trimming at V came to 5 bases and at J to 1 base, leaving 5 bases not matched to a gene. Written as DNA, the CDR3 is TGTGCCAGTAGTTTACAGGGGGCGCGGAACACTGAAGCTTTCTTT. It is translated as CASSLQGARNTEAFF. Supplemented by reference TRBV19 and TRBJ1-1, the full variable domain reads DGGITQSPKYLFRKEGQNVTLSCEQNLNHDAMYWYRQDPGQGLRLIYYSQIVNDFQKGDIAEGYSVSREKKESFPLTVTSAQKNPTAFYLCASSLQGARNTEAFFGQGTRLTVV.

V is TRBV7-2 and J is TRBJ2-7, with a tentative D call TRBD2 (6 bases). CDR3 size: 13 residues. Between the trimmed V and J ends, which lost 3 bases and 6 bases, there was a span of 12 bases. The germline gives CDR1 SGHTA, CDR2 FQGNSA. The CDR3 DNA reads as TGTGCCAGCAGCTTCGACTCGCGGGGCGAGCAGTACTTC. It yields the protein CASSFDSRGEQYF.

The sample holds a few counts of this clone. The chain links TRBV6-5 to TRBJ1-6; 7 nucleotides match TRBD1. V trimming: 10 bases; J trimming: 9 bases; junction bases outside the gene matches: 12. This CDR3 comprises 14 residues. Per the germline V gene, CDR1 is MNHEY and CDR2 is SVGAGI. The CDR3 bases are TGTGCCACCGCGACAGGGACTAGGGCTTCACCCCTCCACTTT. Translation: CATATGTRASPLHF.

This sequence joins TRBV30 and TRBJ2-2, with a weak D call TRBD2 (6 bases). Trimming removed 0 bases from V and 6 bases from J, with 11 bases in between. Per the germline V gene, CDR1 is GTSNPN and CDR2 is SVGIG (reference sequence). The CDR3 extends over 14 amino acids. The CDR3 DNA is TGTGCCTGGAGTGTGGGACTTCTGGCCGGGGAGCTGTTTTTT. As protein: CAWSVGLLAGELFF.